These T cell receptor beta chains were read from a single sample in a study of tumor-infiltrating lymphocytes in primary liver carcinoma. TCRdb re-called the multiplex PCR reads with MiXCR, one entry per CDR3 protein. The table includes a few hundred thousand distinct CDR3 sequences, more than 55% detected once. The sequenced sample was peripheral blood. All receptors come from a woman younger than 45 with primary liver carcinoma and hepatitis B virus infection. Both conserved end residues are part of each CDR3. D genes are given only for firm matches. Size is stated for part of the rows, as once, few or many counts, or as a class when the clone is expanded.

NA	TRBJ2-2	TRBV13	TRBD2	CASSSTGLAVTGELFF	TGTGCCAGCAGCTCGACCGGACTAGCGGTCACCGGGGAGCTGTTTTTT
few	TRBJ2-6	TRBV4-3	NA	CASSQDGSGRGANVLTF	TGCGCCAGCAGCCAAGATGGGTCAGGGCGCGGGGCCAACGTCCTGACTTTC
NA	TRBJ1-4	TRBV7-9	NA	CASRPPGGQMRKLFF	TGTGCCAGCAGGCCCCCGGGCGGTCAAATGCGCAAACTGTTTTTT
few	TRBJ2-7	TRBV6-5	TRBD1	CATHYRDRGGYEQYF	TGTGCCACCCACTACCGGGACAGGGGTGGGTACGAGCAGTACTTC
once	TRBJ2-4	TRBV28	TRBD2	CATERLAGTAKNIQYF	TGTGCCACCGAAAGACTAGCGGGAACTGCCAAAAACATTCAGTACTTC
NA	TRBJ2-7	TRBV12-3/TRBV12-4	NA	CAISLRGEDVQYF	TGTGCCATCAGTTTACGGGGAGAGGACGTGCAGTACTTC
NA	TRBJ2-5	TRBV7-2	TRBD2	CASNLDLAGEPKTQYF	TGTGCCAGCAACTTAGACCTAGCGGGGGAGCCAAAGACCCAGTACTTC
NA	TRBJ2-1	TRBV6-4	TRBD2	CASRGKLARRSYNEQFF	TGTGCCAGCAGGGGAAAACTAGCGCGAAGATCCTACAATGAGCAGTTCTTC
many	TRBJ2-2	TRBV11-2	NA	CASSLMLVAGELFF	TGTGCCAGCAGCTTAATGTTGGTAGCCGGGGAGCTGTTTTTT
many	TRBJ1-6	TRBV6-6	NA	CASSYPQGYSALHF	TGTGCCAGCAGTTACCCCCAGGGGTATTCGGCCCTCCACTTT
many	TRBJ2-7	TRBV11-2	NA	CASSLGHWTSSYEQYF	TGTGCCAGCAGCCTGGGACATTGGACGAGCTCCTACGAGCAGTACTTC
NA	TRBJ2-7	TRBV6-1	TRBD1	CASRLGQGPYEQYF	TGTGCCAGCAGGCTAGGACAGGGCCCCTACGAGCAGTACTTC
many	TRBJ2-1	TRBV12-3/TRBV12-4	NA	CASSLREGEQFF	TGTGCCAGCAGTTTAAGGGAAGGTGAGCAGTTCTTC
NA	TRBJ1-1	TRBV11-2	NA	CATKGGGSHIEAFF	TGTGCCACGAAAGGGGGAGGGAGTCACATTGAAGCTTTCTTT
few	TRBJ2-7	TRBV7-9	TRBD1	CASSLTGGRGEQYF	TGTGCCAGCAGCTTAACAGGGGGCCGGGGCGAGCAGTACTTC
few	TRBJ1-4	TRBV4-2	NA	CASSREVRRVEKLFF	TGTGCCAGCAGCCGAGAGGTCCGGCGGGTCGAAAAACTGTTTTTT
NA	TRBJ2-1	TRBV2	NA	CASSPSRGSSYNEQFF	TGTGCCAGCAGTCCTAGCAGAGGGAGCTCCTACAATGAGCAGTTCTTC
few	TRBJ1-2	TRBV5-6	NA	CASSQGTPYGYTF	TGTGCCAGCAGTCAGGGGACCCCCTATGGCTACACCTTC
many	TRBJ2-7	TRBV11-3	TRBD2	CASSFAPGTSKYEQYF	TGTGCCAGCAGCTTTGCCCCCGGGACTAGTAAATACGAGCAGTACTTC
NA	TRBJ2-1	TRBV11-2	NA	CACSLAGNGQFF	TGTGCCTGCAGCTTAGCTGGGAATGGGCAGTTCTTC
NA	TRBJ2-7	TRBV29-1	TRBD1	CSVVCTGGLEQYF	TGTAGCGTTGTATGCACAGGGGGCCTCGAGCAGTACTTC
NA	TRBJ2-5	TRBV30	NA	CAWSSGMWETQYF	TGTGCCTGGAGTTCCGGGATGTGGGAGACCCAGTACTTC
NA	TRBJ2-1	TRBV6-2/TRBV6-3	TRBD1	CASRDQTGTGSHNEQFF	TGTGCCAGCAGAGACCAGACCGGGACAGGGTCCCACAATGAGCAGTTCTTC
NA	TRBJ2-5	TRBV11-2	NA	CASSNPHRGRETQYF	TGTGCCAGCAGCAATCCCCATAGAGGTAGGGAGACCCAGTACTTC
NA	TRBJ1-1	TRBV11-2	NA	CTSSLGGIRGTEAFF	TGTACCAGCAGCTTAGGGGGGATCCGAGGGACTGAAGCCTTCTTT
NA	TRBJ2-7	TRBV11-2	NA	CASSLGFGVSYGQYF	TGTGCCAGCAGCTTAGGTTTCGGGGTTTCCTACGGGCAGTACTTC
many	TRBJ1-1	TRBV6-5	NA	CASSQGNRVKRMNTEAFF	TGTGCCAGCAGTCAGGGAAACAGGGTCAAACGGATGAACACTGAAGCTTTCTTT
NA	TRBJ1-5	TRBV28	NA	CASSQQGLDNQPQHF	TGTGCCAGCAGCCAACAGGGCCTTGACAATCAGCCCCAGCATTTT
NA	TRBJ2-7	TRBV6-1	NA	CASGLTASYEQYF	TGTGCCAGTGGTCTGACTGCTTCCTACGAGCAGTACTTC
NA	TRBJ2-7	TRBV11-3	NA	CASSFRGSVDNEQYF	TGTGCCAGCAGCTTCCGTGGGAGCGTAGATAACGAGCAATACTTC
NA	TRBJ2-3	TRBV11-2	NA	CASSLGPGQRIDTQYF	TGTGCCAGTAGCTTAGGTCCCGGACAGCGCATAGATACGCAGTATTTT
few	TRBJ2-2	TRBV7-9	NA	CASQGRGELFF	TGTGCCAGCCAAGGTCGCGGGGAGCTGTTTTTT
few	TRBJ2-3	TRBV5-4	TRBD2	CASSLGTSGTDTQYF	TGTGCCAGCAGCTTGGGGACTAGCGGCACAGATACGCAGTATTTT
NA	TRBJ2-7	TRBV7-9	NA	CASSLNTNEQYF	TGTGCCAGCAGCTTAAACACGAACGAGCAGTACTTC
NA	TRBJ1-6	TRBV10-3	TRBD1	CAISTGVSPLHF	TGTGCCATCAGCACAGGGGTTTCACCCCTCCACTTT
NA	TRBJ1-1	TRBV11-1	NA	CASSMNPGGAEAFF	TGTGCCAGTAGCATGAATCCTGGCGGCGCTGAAGCTTTCTTT
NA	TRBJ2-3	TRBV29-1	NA	CSSGASTDTQYF	TGCAGCTCCGGCGCTAGCACAGATACGCAATATTTT
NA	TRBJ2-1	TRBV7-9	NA	CASSLEIGRHNEQFF	TGTGCCAGCAGCTTAGAGATAGGACGCCACAATGAGCAGTTCTTC
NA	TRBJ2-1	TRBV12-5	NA	CASGGRLVDNEQFF	TGTGCTAGTGGTGGTCGACTAGTGGACAATGAGCAGTTCTTC
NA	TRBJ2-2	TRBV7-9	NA	CASSLGREANTRELFF	TGTGCCAGCAGCCTCGGGCGGGAAGCGAACACCAGGGAGCTGTTTTTT
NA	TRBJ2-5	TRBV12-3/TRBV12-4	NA	CASSPAGSVRETQYF	TGTGCCAGCAGTCCAGCGGGCTCTGTCCGGGAGACCCAGTACTTC
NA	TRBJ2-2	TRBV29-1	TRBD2	CSEAETSLTGELFF	TGCAGCGAAGCCGAGACTAGCCTAACCGGGGAGCTGTTTTTT
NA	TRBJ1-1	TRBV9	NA	CASSVLGRSEAFF	TGTGCCAGCAGCGTACTGGGACGGAGTGAAGCTTTCTTT
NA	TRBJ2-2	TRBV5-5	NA	CASSHPASRALTGELFF	TGTGCCAGCAGCCACCCTGCTTCGCGGGCGCTCACCGGGGAGCTGTTTTTT
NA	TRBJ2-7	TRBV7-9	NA	CACAAEVGEQYF	TGTGCCTGTGCTGCCGAGGTGGGCGAGCAGTACTTC
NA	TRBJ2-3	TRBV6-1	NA	CASSEGQTDTQYF	TGTGCCAGCAGTGAAGGCCAGACAGATACGCAGTATTTT
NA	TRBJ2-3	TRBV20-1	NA	CSVPLGGTQYF	TGCAGTGTTCCTCTCGGGGGTACGCAGTATTTT
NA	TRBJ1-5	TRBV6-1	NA	CAGCEEWGINQPQHF	TGTGCCGGCTGTGAAGAATGGGGGATCAATCAGCCCCAGCATTTT
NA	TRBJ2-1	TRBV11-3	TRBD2	CASRGKRGIHNEQLF	TGTGCCAGCAGGGGTAAGCGGGGGATACACAATGAACAGCTCTTC
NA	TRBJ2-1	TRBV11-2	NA	CASNLSRGAYNEQFF	TGTGCCAGCAACTTATCCCGGGGTGCCTACAATGAGCAGTTCTTC
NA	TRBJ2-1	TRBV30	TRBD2	CAWGRAGVAQFF	TGTGCCTGGGGACGGGCGGGAGTAGCGCAGTTCTTC